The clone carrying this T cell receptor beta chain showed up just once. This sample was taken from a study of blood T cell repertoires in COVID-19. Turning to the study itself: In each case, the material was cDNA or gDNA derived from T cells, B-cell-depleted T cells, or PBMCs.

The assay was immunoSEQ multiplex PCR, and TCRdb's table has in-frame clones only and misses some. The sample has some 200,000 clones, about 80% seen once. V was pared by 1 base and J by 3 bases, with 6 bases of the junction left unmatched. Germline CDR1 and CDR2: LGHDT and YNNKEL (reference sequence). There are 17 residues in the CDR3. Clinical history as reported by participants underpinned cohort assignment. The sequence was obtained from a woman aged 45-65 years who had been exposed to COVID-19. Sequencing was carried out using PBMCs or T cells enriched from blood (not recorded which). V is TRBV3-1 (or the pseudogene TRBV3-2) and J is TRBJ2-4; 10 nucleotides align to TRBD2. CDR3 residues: CASSQGAQRGGKNIQYF. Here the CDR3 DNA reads TGTGCCAGCAGCCAAGGGGCTCAGCGGGGGGGCAAAAACATTCAGTACTTC.